This paragraph reports one T cell receptor (beta chain). This receptor's antigen is unknown. No clone much larger than this one lies a single base away; base qualities are absent. The collaborating institutions used their own protocols to collect whole blood in K2EDTA tubes. For TCRbeta analysis, collaborator samples were shipped as frozen whole blood, as isolated PBMCs, or as DNA extracted from either sample type. This entry comes from a study of blood T cell repertoires in COVID-19 (TCRdb year 2020). Regarding the research as a whole: Samples covering the acute and convalescent phases of COVID-19 were provided by collaborators in the United States, Italy and Spain. HLA class I and class II types, where available, came from metadata supplied by the sample provider rather than from assay-based typing. The sample metadata nearly always contained a de-identified subject ID, COVID-19 status, age in years and sex. Subjects who had been exposed to COVID-19, were actively infected with it, or had recovered from it provided the deeply sampled blood TCRbeta repertoires that made up the dataset. The repertoires were released in a freely available public database intended as a resource for research on the immune response to SARS-CoV-2. The samples were drawn from the first 160 participants of the ongoing ImmuneRACE study and from some 1,300 subjects provided by 6 global collaborators. The prospective study material was composed of cDNA or gDNA derived from T cells, B-cell-depleted T cells, or PBMCs. Beyond this particular receptor, the publication reports: The amount of clinical and demographic metadata varied by source and participant and was provided uncurated.

V and J are trimmed by 4 bases and 0 bases, and the gene matches miss 3 bases of the junction. The CDR3, cysteine through phenylalanine, is 15 amino acids long. The kept DNA is CDR3 alone, 45 bases in frame from the first base. CDR1 and CDR2 were assigned from the germline V gene as ENHRY and SYGVKD. TCRbeta CDR3 regions were amplified from genomic DNA using the immunoSEQ Assay, a bias-controlled multiplex PCR. On the authors' methods: Nucleated cell counts per sample were estimated from amplification of reference gene primers within the assay. To quantify the absolute abundance of each unique TCRbeta CDR3 rearrangement, sequence reads were collapsed and filtered. For each sample, productive Simpson clonality was calculated by taking the square root of Simpson's diversity index across productive rearrangements. Not all clones reach the TCRdb copy of this immuneACCESS table, which keeps in-frame sequences only. Checked studies attribute under half of the gap to unresolved V genes and leave the rest unexplained. For V, J and clone size, that table is used; D and trimming come from the DNA. This sample gives approximately 100,000 clones in total; about 87% of them show up just once. The ten largest clones represent about 15% of the sample.

The material sequenced was peripheral blood. The rearrangement combines TRBV10-3 with TRBJ2-5, and 9 bases in between align with TRBD2. The clonotype was recovered from a man in his fifties or sixties with acute or convalescent COVID-19. The DNA reads TGTGCCATCAGTGGACTAGCGGAGGACCAAGAGACCCAGTACTTC. This gives the protein CAISGLAEDQETQYF.